What follows is one TCR beta chain and its context. Its antigen is unknown. Only in-frame clones appear in the TCRdb table, and some are missing; sequencing was by immunoSEQ multiplex PCR. The sample gives around 510,000 clones, roughly 95% of which show up once; around 0.067% is in the top ten. The data are from a study of shared clonotypes between healthy human individuals. The germline V and J ends were trimmed by 3 bases and 3 bases, with 15 bases remaining between them. The germline V gene has CDR1 LNHDA and CDR2 SQIVND (reference sequence). There are 16 residues in the CDR3. Study-wide results and caveats: Sorted-subset samples were not fully sequenced, rarefaction indicated. Memory subsets generally showed lower estimated richness than naive subsets.

The chain has TRBV19 and TRBJ1-5; a possible D gene is TRBD1 (5 bases). The receptor's source is a woman between 25 and 40 years old in good health. The specimen was naive CD4+ T cells sorted from blood. Subset indicated: CD45RA+ positively selected. The CDR3 here is CASSMVTGEANQPQHF. The CDR3 bases are TGTGCCAGTAGTATGGTTACGGGGGAGGCCAATCAGCCCCAGCATTTT.